There are many counts of the clone carrying this TCR beta chain. Its antigen remains unidentified. This specimen comes from a study of metastatic and nonmetastatic thyroid tumors. Across the study: Repertoires were compared across blood and tumor or nodule tissue from malignant and benign thyroid patients. Study-wide results and caveats: It was reportedly found that TCR beta diversity was significantly higher in malignant thyroid tumors than in benign nodules, a difference seen in both blood and tumor samples.

Germline V gene data show CDR1 as LGHNA and CDR2 as YNFKEQ. The V gene lost 4 bases and the J gene lost 9 bases, with 11 bases spanning the gap. This CDR3 has 12 amino acids. In the source study's methods: The study's classifier, a distant-metastasis tool for papillary thyroid cancer, was built using CDR3 differences across clinicopathological groups. Through MiXCR, TCRdb re-clonotyped the PCR reads. V and J calls and clone size were set by TCRdb, not the authors. The sample consists of about 27,000 clones, 10% to 15% of them appearing once. Patients were all untreated before their thyroid surgery. Material for sequencing was blood. The genes are TRBV4-2 and TRBJ2-3; D tentatively fits TRBD1 or TRBD2 (5 bases each). The receptor's source is a female donor with papillary thyroid cancer or a benign thyroid nodule (not recorded which). Some clones in this sample may be carry-over from other donors' samples. The CDR3 sequence is CASSPRGGTQYF. The CDR3 DNA reads as TGTGCCAGCAGCCCGAGGGGTGGGACGCAGTATTTT.